A selection of T cell receptor beta chains follows, all from one sample in a study of cytomegalovirus exposure and HLA in healthy donors. Sequenced by immunoSEQ multiplex PCR; TCRdb stores in-frame clones only, minus some. In the table there are approximately 69,000 clones, over 50% of which are singletons. Sequenced: PBMCs. The receptors shown here come from a man aged 35 to 55 in good health and CMV-seropositive. The CDR3 runs from the conserved cysteine through the conserved F or W. The D gene is left open where the match is weak. Where a row states a size, it is once, few, many or the class of an expanded clone; other rows omit it.

d_call j_call v_call clone_size cdr3_aa cdr3_nt
. TRBJ1-1 TRBV27 few CASSRVAGVNTEAFF TGTGCCAGCAGTAGGGTGGCGGGGGTGAACACTGAAGCTTTCTTT
TRBD1 TRBJ2-7 TRBV7-2 . CASSYSGQGYEQYF TGTGCCAGCAGCTACTCGGGACAGGGCTACGAGCAGTACTTC
TRBD1 TRBJ1-4 TRBV5-4 . CASSPGTGMATNEKLFF TGTGCCAGCAGCCCTGGGACAGGGATGGCAACTAATGAAAAACTGTTTTTT
. TRBJ1-5 TRBV30 . CAWSLGQANQPQHF TGTGCCTGGAGTTTGGGACAAGCAAATCAGCCCCAGCATTTT
TRBD1 TRBJ2-7 TRBV7-6 . CASSRTGGPYEQYF TGTGCCAGCAGCCGGACAGGGGGCCCCTACGAGCAGTACTTC
. TRBJ1-2 TRBV6-1 . CASSVQGNYGYTF TGTGCCAGCAGTGTTCAGGGGAACTATGGCTACACCTTC
TRBD2 TRBJ2-7 TRBV2 few CASSYLAGGLPYEQYF TGTGCCAGCAGCTATTTAGCGGGGGGCCTACCCTACGAGCAGTACTTC
TRBD1 TRBJ1-5 TRBV6-5 once CASSFDRDQPQHF TGTGCCAGCAGTTTCGACAGGGATCAGCCCCAGCATTTT
TRBD1 TRBJ1-5 TRBV10-2 . CASSEFFRTGATSNQPQHF TGCGCCAGCAGTGAGTTTTTTAGGACAGGGGCGACTAGCAATCAGCCCCAGCATTTT
. TRBJ1-2 TRBV5-6 . CASGTWWGGYGYTF TGTGCCAGCGGGACGTGGTGGGGGGGCTATGGCTACACCTTC
TRBD1 TRBJ1-5 TRBV19 . CASSPTTGLVSWDNQPQHF TGTGCCAGTAGTCCCACGACAGGGCTGGTTAGTTGGGATAATCAGCCCCAGCATTTT
TRBD2 TRBJ2-1 TRBV7-3 . CASSSTSGANEQFF TGTGCCAGCAGCTCCACTAGCGGGGCTAATGAGCAGTTCTTC
TRBD1 TRBJ2-1 TRBV9 . CASSATQGAREQFF TGTGCCAGCAGCGCTACGCAGGGGGCGCGGGAGCAGTTCTTC
. TRBJ1-4 TRBV18 . CASPEREKLFF TGTGCCAGCCCTGAGAGGGAAAAACTGTTTTTT
. TRBJ1-2 TRBV30 . CAWSPRNSYGYTF TGTGCCTGGAGTCCGCGCAATTCTTATGGCTACACCTTC
. TRBJ2-5 TRBV7-7 . CASSFRPSGPETQYF TGTGCTAGCAGCTTCCGTCCCAGCGGCCCAGAGACCCAGTACTTC
. TRBJ2-5 TRBV5-4 few CASSALETQYF TGTGCCAGCAGCGCACTCGAGACCCAGTACTTC
TRBD1 TRBJ2-7 TRBV5-1 . CASSLAGGGTGSYEQYF TGCGCCAGCAGCTTGGCCGGAGGAGGGACAGGGTCCTACGAGCAGTACTTC
TRBD1 TRBJ1-4 TRBV27 . CASRRTGDGEKLFF TGTGCCAGCAGAAGGACAGGGGACGGGGAAAAACTGTTTTTT
. TRBJ1-2 TRBV5-4 once CASSLDRGGYTF TGTGCCAGCAGCTTGGATCGGGGTGGCTACACCTTC
. TRBJ1-6 TRBV6-5 . CASSYSRGNSPLHF TGTGCCAGCAGTTACTCGCGGGGGAATTCACCCCTCCACTTT
. TRBJ1-2 TRBV28 . CASSREPQGHYGYTF TGTGCCAGCAGTCGCGAGCCTCAGGGGCACTATGGCTACACCTTC
. TRBJ1-2 TRBV7-2 . CASSPQGYGYTF TGTGCCAGCAGCCCCCAGGGATATGGCTACACCTTC
TRBD2 TRBJ2-2 TRBV5-1 . CASSFLAGASNTGELFF TGCGCCAGCAGCTTCCTAGCGGGGGCCTCGAACACCGGGGAGCTGTTTTTT
. TRBJ1-1 TRBV6-5 . CASIRASNTEAFF TGTGCCAGCATCAGGGCATCGAACACTGAAGCTTTCTTT
. TRBJ2-7 TRBV5-6 . CASSYTGFSYEQYF TGTGCCAGCAGCTACACAGGGTTCTCCTACGAGCAGTACTTC
. TRBJ1-2 TRBV7-2 few CASSPSEIYGYTF TGTGCCAGCAGCCCAAGCGAGATCTATGGCTACACCTTC
. TRBJ1-1 TRBV7-8 . CASSFAGPTEAFF TGTGCCAGCAGCTTTGCAGGGCCGACTGAAGCTTTCTTT
TRBD1 TRBJ1-4 TRBV6-1 . CASYRDRRMGEKLFF TGTGCCAGCTACAGGGACAGAAGAATGGGTGAAAAACTGTTTTTT
. TRBJ2-2 TRBV5-1 . CASSSPQGDTGELFF TGCGCCAGCAGCTCCCCTCAAGGGGACACCGGGGAGCTGTTTTTT
. TRBJ1-1 TRBV9 . CASSLTPGQNTEAFF TGTGCCAGCAGCTTAACCCCGGGACAGAACACTGAAGCTTTCTTT
TRBD1 TRBJ1-1 TRBV5-5 . CASRWTGGSEAFF TGTGCCAGCAGATGGACAGGGGGTTCTGAAGCTTTCTTT
. TRBJ1-2 TRBV19 few CASSSGFYGYTF TGTGCCAGTAGCTCAGGGTTCTATGGCTACACCTTC
. TRBJ2-1 TRBV6-1 . CASSDISSSYNEQFF TGTGCCAGCAGCGACATCTCGAGCTCCTACAATGAGCAGTTCTTC
TRBD1 TRBJ2-5 TRBV7-3 . CASSLYIGGRQETQYF TGTGCCAGCAGCTTGTATATAGGGGGCCGGCAAGAGACCCAGTACTTC